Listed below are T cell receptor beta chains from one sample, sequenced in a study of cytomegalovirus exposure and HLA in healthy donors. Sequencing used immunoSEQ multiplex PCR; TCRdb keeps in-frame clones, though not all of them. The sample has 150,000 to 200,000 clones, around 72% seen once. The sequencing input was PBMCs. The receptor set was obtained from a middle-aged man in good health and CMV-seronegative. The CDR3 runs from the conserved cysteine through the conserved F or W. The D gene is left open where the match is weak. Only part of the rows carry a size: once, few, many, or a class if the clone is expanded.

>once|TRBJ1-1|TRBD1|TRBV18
TGTGCCAGCTCAGTACGACAGGGGTTGGACACTGAAGCTTTCTTT
CASSVRQGLDTEAFF
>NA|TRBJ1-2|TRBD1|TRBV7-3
TGTGCCAGCAGCTTAAACAGGGGTGCTGGCTACACCTTC
CASSLNRGAGYTF
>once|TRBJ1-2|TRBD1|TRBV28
TGTGCCAGCAGTAAGGGACAGGGGGGTTATGGCTACACCTTC
CASSKGQGGYGYTF
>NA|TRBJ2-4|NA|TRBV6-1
TGTGCCAGCAGTGGGATGAGGGCCTTAGCCAAAAACATTCAGTACTTC
CASSGMRALAKNIQYF
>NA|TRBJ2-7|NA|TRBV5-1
TGCGCCAGCAGCATTACAGACTACGAGCAGTACTTC
CASSITDYEQYF
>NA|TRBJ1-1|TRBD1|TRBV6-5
TGTGCCAGCAGTTACCCCCAGGGGGCAACTGAAGCTTTCTTT
CASSYPQGATEAFF
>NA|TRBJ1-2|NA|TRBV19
TGTGCCAGTAGTATCCGGGACACATATGGCTACACCTTC
CASSIRDTYGYTF
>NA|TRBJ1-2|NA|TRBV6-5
TGTGCCAGCAGTCGAGACAGAGTCGATGGCTACACCTTC
CASSRDRVDGYTF
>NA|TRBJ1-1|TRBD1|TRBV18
TGTGCCAGCTCACCGGACAGGGGGACGAACACTGAAGCTTTCTTT
CASSPDRGTNTEAFF
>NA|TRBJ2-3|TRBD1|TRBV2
TGTGCCAGCTCCCTTCGGGGACAGGGTAAAACAGATACGCAGTATTTT
CASSLRGQGKTDTQYF
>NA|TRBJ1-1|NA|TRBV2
TGTGCCAGCAGAGGGGTGGACACTGAAGCTTTCTTT
CASRGVDTEAFF
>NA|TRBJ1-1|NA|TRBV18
TGTGCCAGCTCACAAATCGAGGGAAACACTGAAGCTTTCTTT
CASSQIEGNTEAFF
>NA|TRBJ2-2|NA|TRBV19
TGTGCCACCCGAGCCCTCCTCAGGGAAAACACCGGGGAGCTGTTTTTT
CATRALLRENTGELFF
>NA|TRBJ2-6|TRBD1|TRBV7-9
TGTGCCAGCAGCTTAGCTAGGACAGGGAGCTTTTCTGGGGCCAACGTCCTGACTTTC
CASSLARTGSFSGANVLTF
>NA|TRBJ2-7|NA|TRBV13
TGTGCCAGCAGCTCCTCCCCCACAGTGGAGCAGTACTTC
CASSSSPTVEQYF
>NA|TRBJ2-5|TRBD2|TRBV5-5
TGTGCCAGCAGCCCCGGTCGACTAGCGGTAAAAGAGACCCAGTACTTC
CASSPGRLAVKETQYF
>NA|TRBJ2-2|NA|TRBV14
TGTGCCAGCAGCCCACCCTTGAGCACCGGGGAGCTGTTTTTT
CASSPPLSTGELFF
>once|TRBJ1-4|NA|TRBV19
TGTGCTAGTCGACAGCGTGGAAATGAAAAACTGTTTTTT
CASRQRGNEKLFF
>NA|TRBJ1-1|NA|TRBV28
TGTGCCAGCAGTTTATTGAAGGGGAAGGCTGAAGCTTTCTTT
CASSLLKGKAEAFF
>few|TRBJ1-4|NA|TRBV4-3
TGCGCCAGCAGTCTAACTCGGCAGGGAGGGGAAAAACTGTTTTTT
CASSLTRQGGEKLFF
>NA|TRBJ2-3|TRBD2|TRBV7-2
TGTGCCAGCAGCTCCGCGTCAGCGGGGAGAGATACGCAGTATTTT
CASSSASAGRDTQYF
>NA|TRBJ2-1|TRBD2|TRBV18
TGTGCCAGCTCACCATCTGGTAGCGGGGGGCCCAATGAGCAGTTCTTC
CASSPSGSGGPNEQFF
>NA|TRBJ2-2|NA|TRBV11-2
TGTGCCAGCAGCTTATTCCACTCAGGGTATCGCACCGGGGAGCTGTTTTTT
CASSLFHSGYRTGELFF
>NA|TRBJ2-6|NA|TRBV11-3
TGTGCCAGCAGCCTTTCTGGGGCCAACGTCCTGACTTTC
CASSLSGANVLTF
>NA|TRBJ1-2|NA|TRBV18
TGTGCCAGCTCACCTCAGGGGAACTATGGCTACACCTTC
CASSPQGNYGYTF
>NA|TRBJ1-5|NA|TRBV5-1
TGCGCCAGCAGCCCCGTAGTGGGCAGCAATCAGCCCCAGCATTTT
CASSPVVGSNQPQHF
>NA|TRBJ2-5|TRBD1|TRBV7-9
TGTGCCAGCAGCCCCCGGGACAGACTCCAAGAGACCCAGTACTTC
CASSPRDRLQETQYF
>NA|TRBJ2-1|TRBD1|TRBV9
TGTGCCAGCAGCGTAGAGGGACAGGGGGCTTACAATGAGCAGTTCTTC
CASSVEGQGAYNEQFF
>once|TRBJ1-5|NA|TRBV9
TGTGCCAGCAGCGTAGGGGGTGGGGGCGGGCAGCCCCAGCATTTT
CASSVGGGGGQPQHF
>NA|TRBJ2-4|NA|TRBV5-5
TGTGCCAGCAGCCCACGGACAGACCTACCAGCCAAAAACATTCAGTACTTC
CASSPRTDLPAKNIQYF
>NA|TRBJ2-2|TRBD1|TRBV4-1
TGCGCCAGCAGCCGGGACAGGAACACCGGGGAGCTGTTTTTT
CASSRDRNTGELFF
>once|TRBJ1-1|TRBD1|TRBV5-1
TGCGCCAGCAGCCTCCGGAAGACAGGGGGCGCAGTGGGGGACACTGAAGCTTTCTTT
CASSLRKTGGAVGDTEAFF
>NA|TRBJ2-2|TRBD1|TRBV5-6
TGTGCCAGCAGCTTGCGGGACAGGGCTCCCGGGGAGCTGTTTTTT
CASSLRDRAPGELFF
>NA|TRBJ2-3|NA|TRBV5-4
TGTGCCAGCAGCTCGAGACAGGTTTTTTTAACAGATACGCAGTATTTT
CASSSRQVFLTDTQYF
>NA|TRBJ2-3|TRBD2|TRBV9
TGTGCCAGCAGCGTCCTAGGTGTAGCGGGGGGCGGCCCAGATACGCAGTATTTT
CASSVLGVAGGGPDTQYF
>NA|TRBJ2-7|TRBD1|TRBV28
TGTGCCAGCAGTTCCCCTGGGACAGGCAACTACGAGCAGTACTTC
CASSSPGTGNYEQYF
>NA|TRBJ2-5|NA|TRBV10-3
TGTGCCATCAGTCCGGGGAGGAGAGAGACCCAGTACTTC
CAISPGRRETQYF
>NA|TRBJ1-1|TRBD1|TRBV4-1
TGCGCCAGCAGCCAAGGCCGGGACAGGGGTGAGAACACTGAAGCTTTCTTT
CASSQGRDRGENTEAFF
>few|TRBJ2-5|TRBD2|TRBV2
TGTGCCAGCAGCGGTTCACTAGCGGGGGGGCTAGAGACCCAGTACTTC
CASSGSLAGGLETQYF
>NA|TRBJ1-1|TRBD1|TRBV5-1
TGCGCCAGCAGCGACGCCAGGACAGGGTTCAACACTGAAGCTTTCTTT
CASSDARTGFNTEAFF
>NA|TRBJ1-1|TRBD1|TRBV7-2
TGTGCCAGCAGCCTTGGGACAGGGGTGGGGAACACTGAAGCTTTCTTT
CASSLGTGVGNTEAFF
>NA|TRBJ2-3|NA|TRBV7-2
TGTGCCAGCAGCTTAGGGCAGAACACGCAGTATTTT
CASSLGQNTQYF
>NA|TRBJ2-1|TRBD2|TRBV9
TGTGCCAGCAGCCCCCGGGCCGATAGCGGGGGGGCTTACAATGAGCAGTTCTTC
CASSPRADSGGAYNEQFF
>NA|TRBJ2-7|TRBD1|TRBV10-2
TGCGCCAGCAGGGTGGGACAGGGCTACGAGCAGTACTTC
CASRVGQGYEQYF
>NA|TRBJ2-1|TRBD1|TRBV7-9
TGTGCCAGCAGCAGGGACAGGCACCCCAATGAGCAGTTCTTC
CASSRDRHPNEQFF